The entry that follows covers one T cell receptor (beta chain) sequence. Its antigen is undetermined. The data are from a study of OX40 agonist ivuxolimab in advanced cancers. Only in-frame clones appear in the TCRdb table, and some are missing; sequencing was by immunoSEQ multiplex PCR. The table has approximately 44,000 clones, 92% seen once; the top ten hold around 15%. V was clipped by 5 bases and J by 4 bases, with 13 bases between them. Germline CDR1 MDHEN, CDR2 SYDVKM. The CDR3 length is 14 residues. Study conclusions and caveats: CD4+ and CD8+ T cells in blood underwent clonal expansion by week 6 at 0.1 to 3.0 mg/kg.

The sample was CD4+ or CD8+ T cells sorted from blood, taken in a trial of the OX40 agonist ivuxolimab. The sequence was collected from an adult with an advanced solid tumor such as melanoma, head and neck, liver or kidney cancer. V and J are TRBV28 and TRBJ2-3; the D gene is possibly TRBD2 (5 bases). The CDR3 loop is CASSPKWESDTQYF. CDR3 coding DNA: TGTGCCAGCAGTCCAAAATGGGAGTCAGATACGCAGTATTTT.